This T cell receptor beta chain was documented in a study of blood T cell repertoires in COVID-19. Under the authors' procedure: Cell counts per sample came from amplifying reference gene primers. Data came from immunoSEQ multiplex PCR; TCRdb stores just in-frame clones and leaves some out. V and J calls and clone size come straight from that table; D and trimming were deduced from the DNA. Among a few hundred thousand clones listed, approximately 88% were seen once. The V gene's germline CDR1 is MNHEY and CDR2 SVGAGI. CDR3 length: 14 amino acids. The V and J ends lost 9 bases and 0 bases respectively, with 12 bases between them.

The TCR was taken from a young man who had recovered from COVID-19. The chain combines TRBV6-5 with TRBJ2-1; D perhaps matches TRBD2 (6 bases). Sequencing was done on a sample of PBMCs or T cells enriched from blood (not recorded which). Here the CDR3 DNA reads TGTGCCAGTTCCCGGGACTTCTCCTACAATGAGCAGTTCTTC. Translation gives CASSRDFSYNEQFF.